This T cell receptor (beta chain) came from a study of cytomegalovirus exposure and HLA in healthy donors. Whole-study results and caveats: Associated with HLA alleles at 0.05 false discovery rate in a later analysis were 17,000 or so TCR beta sequences. For TCR beta chains, V- and J-gene trimming was later linked to a missense DCLRE1C variant.

In regard to this clone: Its target is unknown.

PCR was performed using 60 Vbeta and 13 Jbeta primers. Produced via immunoSEQ multiplex PCR; TCRdb's table is partial and in-frame only. Here the sample spans around 140,000 clones, roughly 79% being singletons. V lost 5 bases and J 5 bases, leaving 10 bases between the germline ends. The CDR3 is 13 residues long. Germline loops: CDR1 KGHSH, CDR2 LQKENI. This TCR derives from an older woman in good health and CMV-seropositive. The V and J genes are TRBV18 and TRBJ2-1, with D possibly being TRBD1 (6 bases). What was sequenced was PBMCs. This CDR3 is CASSRTENNEQFF. For the CDR3, the DNA is TGTGCCAGCTCAAGGACAGAAAACAATGAGCAGTTCTTC.